These 3 T cell receptor beta chains share one sample of origin, sequenced in a study of T cells after somatic rescue of genetic block. The method was immunoSEQ multiplex PCR; TCRdb's version includes in-frame clones alone and lacks a portion of them. The sample gives 88,000 or so clones, around 90% of which show up once; around 1.6% is in the top ten. Sequences were obtained from peripheral blood mononuclear cells (PBMCs). The source is a woman between 18 and 29 years old.

V gene TRBV11-3 combines with J gene TRBJ2-7; TRBD1 aligns across 9 bases. Trimming removed 0 bases from V and 4 bases from J; junction bases left unmatched: 16. This CDR3 spans 19 amino acids. Looked up from germline, CDR1 is SGHNT and CDR2 is YENEEA. The CDR3 loop is CASSLDQSSGWDRDYEQYF. CDR3 DNA: TGTGCCAGCAGCTTAGATCAGTCTTCAGGTTGGGACAGGGATTACGAGCAGTACTTC.

This chain links TRBV27 with TRBJ2-3; D remains unclear. V was trimmed by 3 bases and J by 0 bases, leaving 7 bases between them. This CDR3 spans 14 amino acids. In germline, CDR1 is MNHEY, CDR2 SMNVEV (reference sequence). Written as DNA, the CDR3 is TGTGCCAGCAGTTTGTACTCTAGCACAGATACGCAGTATTTT. Translated, it gives CASSLYSSTDTQYF.

V is TRBV28 and J is TRBJ1-4, with D possibly matching TRBD1 (6 bases). This CDR3 is 16 amino acids long. Per the germline V gene, CDR1 is MDHEN and CDR2 is SYDVKM. V shed 5 bases and J shed 5 bases, with 18 bases lying between them. The CDR3 protein is CASSPRTGLGNEKLFF. In DNA, the CDR3 is TGTGCCAGCAGTCCCCGAACAGGGCTGGGAAATGAAAAACTGTTTTTT.